Each of the 7 T cell receptor beta chains below was sequenced from the same sample in a study of T cells in Graves' hyperthyroidism and ophthalmopathy. Amplified TCR beta CDR3 regions came from RNA transcripts. The HTBI primer set served for first-round RT-PCR of the TCR CDR3. MiXCR, run by TCRdb on the multiplex PCR reads, gives a single entry per CDR3 protein. Here the sample spans a few hundred thousand distinct CDR3 sequences, more than 15% being singletons. The sample was blood. The receptors were gathered from a woman aged 18-29 years with Graves' ophthalmopathy.

The chain uses TRBV6-5 and TRBJ2-7; tentatively, D is TRBD1 (6 bases). CDR1 and CDR2 (germline): MNHEY, SVGAGI. The CDR3 runs to 15 residues. V was cut by 0 bases and J by 2 bases, with 11 bases left in between. CDR3 region: CASSYSNQGTYEQYF. CDR3 coding DNA: TGTGCCAGCAGTTACTCGAATCAGGGGACCTACGAGCAGTACTTC.

Ten or more counts support this clonotype. This chain connects TRBV20-1 to TRBJ2-1, with 9 nucleotides matching TRBD2. Per the germline V gene, CDR1 is DFQATT and CDR2 is SNEGSKA (reference sequence). Germline trimming cut 6 bases from V and 0 bases from J; bases unmatched to any gene: 3. This CDR3 is built from 14 residues. DNA of the CDR3: TGCAGTGCCCCGGGACTAGCCTCCTACAATGAGCAGTTCTTC. The encoded protein is CSAPGLASYNEQFF.

This clonotype was seen many times. This sequence joins TRBV10-3 and TRBJ1-1, with D possibly matching TRBD1 (5 bases). Trimming took 0 bases from V and 4 from J, leaving 18 bases between them. The CDR3 extends over 17 amino acids. Germline assignment: CDR1 ENHRY and CDR2 SYGVKD. CDR3 in DNA: TGTGCCATCAGTGAGTCGATCCCGACATCTGGGGGCACTGAAGCTTTCTTT. Translating it yields CAISESIPTSGGTEAFF.

This clonotype was recorded a few times. V and J are TRBV7-9 and TRBJ2-3, with TRBD2 matching 9 bases. The germline V gene has CDR1 SEHNR and CDR2 FQNEAQ (reference sequence). The CDR3 is 19 residues long. V was clipped by 4 bases and J by 2 bases; unmatched bases: 16. The CDR3 spells CASSSRDGGRASVTDTQYF. The DNA of the CDR3 is TGTGCCAGCAGCTCTCGGGATGGCGGGAGGGCCTCTGTCACAGATACGCAGTATTTT.

In this sample, this clonotype turned up many times. V is TRBV20-1 and J is TRBJ1-1; D unresolved. The germline V and J ends were trimmed by 6 bases and 0 bases, with 8 bases remaining between them. The CDR3 consists of 12 residues. CDR1 and CDR2 from the germline V gene are DFQATT and SNEGSKA (reference sequence). The CDR3 DNA reads as TGCAGTGCCCACGGGCTGAACACTGAAGCTTTCTTT. This codes for CSAHGLNTEAFF.

This clonotype was detected a few times. The junction departs from germline at one end; a sequencing error may be responsible. This sequence joins TRBV6-5 and TRBJ1-1; D uncertain. Germline assignment: CDR1 MNHEY and CDR2 SVGAGI. This CDR3 contains 14 residues. The CDR3: CVSSYTDLNTEAFF. The CDR3 bases are TGTGTCAGCAGTTACACTGACCTGAACACTGAAGCTTTCTTT.

The rearrangement links TRBV9 to TRBJ1-2; possibly TRBD1 for D (6 bases). Germline V lookup: CDR1 SGDLS, CDR2 YYNGEE. V lost 5 bases and J lost 2, with 16 bases in between. CDR3 length: 15 residues. The CDR3 here is CASSLGTTENYGYTF. In DNA form, the CDR3 reads TGTGCCAGCAGTCTTGGGACAACCGAAAACTATGGCTACACCTTC.